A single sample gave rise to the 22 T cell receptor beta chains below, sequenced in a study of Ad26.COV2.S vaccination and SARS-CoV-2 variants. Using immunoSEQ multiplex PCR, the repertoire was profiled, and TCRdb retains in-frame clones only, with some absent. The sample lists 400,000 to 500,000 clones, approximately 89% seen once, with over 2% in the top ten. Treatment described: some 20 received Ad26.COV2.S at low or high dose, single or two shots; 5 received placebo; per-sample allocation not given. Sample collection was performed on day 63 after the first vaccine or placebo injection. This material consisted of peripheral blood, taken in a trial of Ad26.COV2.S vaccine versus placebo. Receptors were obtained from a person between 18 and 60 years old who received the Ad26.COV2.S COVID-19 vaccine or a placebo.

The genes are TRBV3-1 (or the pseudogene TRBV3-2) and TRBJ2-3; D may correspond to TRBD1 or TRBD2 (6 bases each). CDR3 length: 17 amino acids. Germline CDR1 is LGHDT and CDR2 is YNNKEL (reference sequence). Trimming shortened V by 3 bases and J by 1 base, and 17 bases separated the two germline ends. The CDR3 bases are TGTGCCAGCAGCCACTCGGAGGGGGGCCGCCGCACAGATACGCAGTATTTT. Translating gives CASSHSEGGRRTDTQYF.

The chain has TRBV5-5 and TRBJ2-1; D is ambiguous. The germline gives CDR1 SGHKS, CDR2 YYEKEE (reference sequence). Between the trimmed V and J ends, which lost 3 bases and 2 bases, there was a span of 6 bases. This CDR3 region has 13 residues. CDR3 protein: CASSSDPYNEQFF. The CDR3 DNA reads TGTGCCAGCAGCTCGGACCCCTACAATGAGCAGTTCTTC.

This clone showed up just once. The CDR3 sequence: CASSTGARAQYF. The DNA for the CDR3 is TGTGCCAGCAGCACTGGAGCAAGAGCCCAGTACTTC. The chain employs TRBV27 and TRBJ2-5; the D is unclear. The length of the CDR3 is 12 residues. Trimming stripped 6 bases from V and 9 bases from J, with 14 bases between. In germline, CDR1 is MNHEY, CDR2 SMNVEV (reference sequence).

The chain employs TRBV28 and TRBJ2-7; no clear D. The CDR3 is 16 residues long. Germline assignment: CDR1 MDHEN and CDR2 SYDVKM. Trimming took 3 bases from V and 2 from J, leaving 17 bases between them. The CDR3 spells CASSFPSYNLTYEQYF. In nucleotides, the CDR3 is TGTGCCAGCAGTTTTCCCAGCTACAACCTCACCTACGAGCAGTACTTC.

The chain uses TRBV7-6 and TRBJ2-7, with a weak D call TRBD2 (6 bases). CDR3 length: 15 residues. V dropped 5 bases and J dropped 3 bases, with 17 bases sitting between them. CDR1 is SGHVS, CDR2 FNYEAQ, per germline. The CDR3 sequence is CASSPAGPSFYEQYF. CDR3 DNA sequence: TGTGCCAGCAGCCCCGCGGGACCCTCTTTCTACGAGCAGTACTTC.

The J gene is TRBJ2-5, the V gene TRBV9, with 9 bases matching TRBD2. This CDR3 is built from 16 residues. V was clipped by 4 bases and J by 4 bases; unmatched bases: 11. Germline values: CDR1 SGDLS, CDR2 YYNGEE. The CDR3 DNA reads TGTGCCAGCAGCCCCGGGGGCGGGGGGGCCTTAGAGACCCAGTACTTC. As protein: CASSPGGGGALETQYF.

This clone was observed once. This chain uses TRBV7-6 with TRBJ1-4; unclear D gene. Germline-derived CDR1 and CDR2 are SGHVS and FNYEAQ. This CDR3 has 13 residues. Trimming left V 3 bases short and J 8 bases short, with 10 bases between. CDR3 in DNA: TGTGCCAGCAGCTTCGACGGGCCCGAAAAACTGTTTTTT. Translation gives CASSFDGPEKLFF. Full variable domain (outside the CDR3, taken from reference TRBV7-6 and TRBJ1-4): GAGVSQSPRYKVTKRGQDVALRCDPISGHVSLYWYRQALGQGPEFLTYFNYEAQQDKSGLPNDRFSAERPEGSISTLTIQRTEQRDSAMYRCASSFDGPEKLFFGSGTQLSVL.

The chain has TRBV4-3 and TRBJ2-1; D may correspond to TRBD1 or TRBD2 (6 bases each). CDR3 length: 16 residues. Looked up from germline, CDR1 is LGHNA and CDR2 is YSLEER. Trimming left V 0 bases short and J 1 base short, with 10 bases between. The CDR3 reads CASSQEGGRSYNEQFF. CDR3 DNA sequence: TGCGCCAGCAGCCAAGAAGGGGGGCGTTCCTACAATGAGCAGTTCTTC.

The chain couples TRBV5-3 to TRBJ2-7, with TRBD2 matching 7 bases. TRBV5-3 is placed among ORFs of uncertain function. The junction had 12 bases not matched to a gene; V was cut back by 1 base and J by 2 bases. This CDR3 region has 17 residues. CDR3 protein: CARSLSCNRRETYEQYV. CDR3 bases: TGTGCCAGAAGCTTGTCCTGTAACCGGCGGGAGACCTACGAGCAGTACGTC.

The chain's CDR3 is CASSLGPSPYNSPLHF. CDR3 nucleotide sequence: TGTGCCAGCAGCTTGGGTCCGAGTCCTTATAATTCACCCCTCCACTTT. This chain links TRBV5-6 with TRBJ1-6; D ambiguous. Looked up from germline, CDR1 is SGHDT and CDR2 is YYEEEE. This CDR3 contains 16 residues. Trimming cost V 0 bases and J 4 bases, with 11 bases left between them.

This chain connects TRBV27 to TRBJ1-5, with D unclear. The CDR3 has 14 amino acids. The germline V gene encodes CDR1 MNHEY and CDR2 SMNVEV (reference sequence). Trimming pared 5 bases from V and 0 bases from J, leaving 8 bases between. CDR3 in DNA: TGTGCCAGCAGTCCCCTTCTTAGCAATCAGCCCCAGCATTTT. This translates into CASSPLLSNQPQHF.

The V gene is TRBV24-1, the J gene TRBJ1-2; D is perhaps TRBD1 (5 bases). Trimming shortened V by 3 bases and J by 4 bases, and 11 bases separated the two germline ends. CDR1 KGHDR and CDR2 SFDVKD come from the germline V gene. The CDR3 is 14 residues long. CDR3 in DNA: TGTGCCACCAGTGATATAGGACATCCCTATGGCTACACCTTC. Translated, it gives CATSDIGHPYGYTF.

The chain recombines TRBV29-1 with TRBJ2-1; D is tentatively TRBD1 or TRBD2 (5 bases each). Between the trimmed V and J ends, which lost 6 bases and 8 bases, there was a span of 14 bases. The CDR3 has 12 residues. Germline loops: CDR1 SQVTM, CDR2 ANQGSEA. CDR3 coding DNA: TGCAGCGTCGGCCGGGGCGGTGATGAGCAGTTCTTC. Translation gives CSVGRGGDEQFF.

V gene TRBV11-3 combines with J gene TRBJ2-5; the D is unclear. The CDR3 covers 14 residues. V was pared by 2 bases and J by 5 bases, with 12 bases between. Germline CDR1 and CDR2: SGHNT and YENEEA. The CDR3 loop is CASSLISVRETQYF. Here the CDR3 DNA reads TGTGCCAGCAGCTTAATCTCGGTCCGGGAGACCCAGTACTTC.

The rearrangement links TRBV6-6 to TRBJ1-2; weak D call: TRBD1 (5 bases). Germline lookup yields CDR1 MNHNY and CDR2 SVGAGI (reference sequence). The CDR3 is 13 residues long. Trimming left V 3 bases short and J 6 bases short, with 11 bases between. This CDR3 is CASSYQMTDGYTF. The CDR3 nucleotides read TGTGCCAGCAGTTATCAAATGACAGATGGCTACACCTTC.

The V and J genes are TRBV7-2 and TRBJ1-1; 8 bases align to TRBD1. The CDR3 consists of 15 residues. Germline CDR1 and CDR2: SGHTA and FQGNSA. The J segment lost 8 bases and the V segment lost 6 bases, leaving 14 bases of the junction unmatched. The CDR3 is CASRRILGTGPEAFF. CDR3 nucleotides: TGTGCCAGCAGACGCATCCTGGGGACAGGACCCGAAGCTTTCTTT.

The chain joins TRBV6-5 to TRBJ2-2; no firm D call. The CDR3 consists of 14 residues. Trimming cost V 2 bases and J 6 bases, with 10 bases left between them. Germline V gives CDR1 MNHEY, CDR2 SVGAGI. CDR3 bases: TGTGCCAGCAGTTACGGTACTTTGGCCGGGGAGCTGTTTTTT. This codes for CASSYGTLAGELFF.

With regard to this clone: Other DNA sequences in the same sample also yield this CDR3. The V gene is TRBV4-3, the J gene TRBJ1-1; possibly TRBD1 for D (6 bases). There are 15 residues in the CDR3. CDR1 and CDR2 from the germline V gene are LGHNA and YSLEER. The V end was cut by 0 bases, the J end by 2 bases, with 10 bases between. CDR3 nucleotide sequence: TGCGCCAGCAGCCAAGATACAGGGCTTAACACTGAAGCTTTCTTT. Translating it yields CASSQDTGLNTEAFF.

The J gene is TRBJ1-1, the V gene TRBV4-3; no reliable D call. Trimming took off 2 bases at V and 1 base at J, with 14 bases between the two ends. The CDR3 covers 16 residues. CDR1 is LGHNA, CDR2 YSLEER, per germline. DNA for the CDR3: TGCGCCAGCAGCCAAATGTTTGGCGGCCCGAACACTGAAGCTTTCTTT. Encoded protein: CASSQMFGGPNTEAFF.

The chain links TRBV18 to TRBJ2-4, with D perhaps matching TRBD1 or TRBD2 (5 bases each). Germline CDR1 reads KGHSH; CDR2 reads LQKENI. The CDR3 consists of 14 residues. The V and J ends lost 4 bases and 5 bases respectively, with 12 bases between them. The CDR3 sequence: CASSRAGRENIQYF. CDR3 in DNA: TGTGCCAGCTCACGAGCAGGGCGGGAAAACATTCAGTACTTC.

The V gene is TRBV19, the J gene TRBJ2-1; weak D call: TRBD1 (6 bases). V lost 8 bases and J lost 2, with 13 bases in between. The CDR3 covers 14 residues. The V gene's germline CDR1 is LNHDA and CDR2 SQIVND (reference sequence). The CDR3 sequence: CASHHGQPYNEQFF. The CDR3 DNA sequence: TGTGCCAGTCACCACGGACAGCCCTACAATGAGCAGTTCTTC.

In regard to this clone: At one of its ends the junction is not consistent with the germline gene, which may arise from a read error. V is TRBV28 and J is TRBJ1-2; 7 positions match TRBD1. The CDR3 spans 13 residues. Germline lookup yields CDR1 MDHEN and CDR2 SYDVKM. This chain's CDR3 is CASQKTGNYGYTF. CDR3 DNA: TGTGCCAGCCAAAAGACAGGGAACTACGGCTACACCTTC.